The sequence of this T cell receptor beta chain was determined in a study of human T cells and chemical hapten exposure. Study summary: Patients, predominantly female, presented with alopecia areata, totalis or universalis.

Noted time point: patch test 3, about 24 weeks after DPC sensitization. Stated treatment: therapeutic diphenylcyclopropenone sensitization with weekly scalp DPC. Authors' processing steps: Sample-level TCR yields exhibited a median of around 100,000, with a range of about 20,000 to 700,000. TCRdb used MiXCR to reprocess the RACE reads, holding one entry per CDR3 protein. The V and J calls here are based on TCRdb, not the publication. Here the sample spans about 89,000 distinct CDR3 sequences, under 15% being singletons. In this sample, this clonotype turned up a few times. Germline V gene sequence: CDR1 MNHNS, CDR2 SASEGT. Trimming left V 1 base short and J 2 bases short, with 12 bases between. The CDR3 spans 15 residues.

The sequence was collected from a woman in her fifties or sixties with alopecia areata. Some clones in this sample may be carry-over from other donors' samples. Sequenced material: whole blood, taken in connection with sensitization to the hapten diphenylcyclopropenone (DPC). This chain uses TRBV6-1 with TRBJ2-7; tentatively, D is TRBD1 or TRBD2 (6 bases each). CDR3 residues: CASSEDGGGPYEQYF. Here the CDR3 DNA reads TGTGCCAGCAGTGAAGACGGAGGGGGACCCTACGAGCAGTACTTC.